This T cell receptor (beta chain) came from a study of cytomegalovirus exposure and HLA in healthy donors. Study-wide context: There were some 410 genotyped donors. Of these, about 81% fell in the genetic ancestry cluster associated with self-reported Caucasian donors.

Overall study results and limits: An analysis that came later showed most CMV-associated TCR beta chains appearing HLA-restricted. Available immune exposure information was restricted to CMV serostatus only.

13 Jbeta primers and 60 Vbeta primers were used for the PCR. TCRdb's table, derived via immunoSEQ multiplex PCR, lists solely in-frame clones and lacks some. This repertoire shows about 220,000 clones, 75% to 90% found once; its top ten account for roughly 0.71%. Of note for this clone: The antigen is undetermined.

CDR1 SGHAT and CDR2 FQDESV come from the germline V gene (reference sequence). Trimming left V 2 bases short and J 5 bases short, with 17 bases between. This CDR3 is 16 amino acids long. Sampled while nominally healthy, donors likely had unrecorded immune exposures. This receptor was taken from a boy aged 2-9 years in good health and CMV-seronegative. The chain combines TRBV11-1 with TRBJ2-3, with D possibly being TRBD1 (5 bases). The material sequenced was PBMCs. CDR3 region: CASSLNEQGFLDTQYF. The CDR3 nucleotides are TGTGCCAGCAGCTTAAATGAGCAGGGTTTTTTAGATACGCAGTATTTT.